The 27 T cell receptor beta chains below were found in one sample sequenced in a study of T cells in Graves' hyperthyroidism and ophthalmopathy. There were TCR beta CDR3 regions amplified from RNA transcripts. A first-round RT-PCR of the TCR CDR3 used the HTBI primer set. TCRdb reprocessed the multiplex PCR reads with MiXCR, giving one entry per CDR3 protein. The data contain approximately 370,000 distinct CDR3 sequences, 17% of them singletons. Sequencing used blood. These receptor sequences come from a young woman with Graves' hyperthyroidism that later progressed to Graves' ophthalmopathy.

V is TRBV24-1 and J is TRBJ2-3; no clear D gene. The CDR3 covers 12 residues. The V gene lost 1 base and the J gene lost 6 bases, with 4 bases spanning the gap. CDR1 is KGHDR and CDR2 is SFDVKD in the germline V gene. The CDR3 DNA reads as TGTGCCACCAGTGATTTTGGCGATACGCAGTATTTT. It encodes CATSDFGDTQYF.

This chain connects TRBV11-1 to TRBJ1-1; D remains unclear. The CDR3 has 16 residues. V lost 5 bases to trimming and J lost 4 bases, with 20 bases between them. CDR1 SGHAT and CDR2 FQDESV come from the germline V gene (reference sequence). The CDR3 nucleotides read TGTGCCAGCAGCCTTTCCCAGGTCATGAAATTCACTGAAGCTTTCTTT. This translates into CASSLSQVMKFTEAFF.

This clonotype showed up many times. V usage is TRBV2 and J usage is TRBJ1-2; D is unclear. Germline values: CDR1 SNHLY, CDR2 FYNNEI. The CDR3 is 15 residues long. V lost 2 bases to trimming and J lost 3 bases, with 13 bases between them. CDR3 residues: CASSEPATGYYGYTF. CDR3 DNA: TGTGCCAGCAGTGAACCGGCCACGGGGTACTATGGCTACACCTTC.

This clonotype turned up a few times. The chain carries TRBV9 and TRBJ2-7; 11 bases are shared with TRBD2. There are 14 residues in the CDR3. The germline gives CDR1 SGDLS, CDR2 YYNGEE. J was trimmed by 2 bases and V by 9 bases; bases with no gene match: 7. CDR3 nucleotides: TGTGCCAACACCGGGACTAGCGGCCCCTACGAGCAGTACTTC. It encodes CANTGTSGPYEQYF.

This chain uses TRBV19 with TRBJ2-1; D remains ambiguous. The CDR3 is made up of 13 amino acids. Germline CDR1 LNHDA, CDR2 SQIVND (reference sequence). V lost 3 bases, J lost 3 bases, and 6 bases lay in between. The CDR3 DNA reads as TGTGCCAGTAGTATCGCCAGCTACAATGAGCAGTTCTTC. Its translation is CASSIASYNEQFF.

On this clonotype itself: The junction departs from germline at one end; a sequencing error may be responsible. This chain joins TRBV18 and TRBJ1-2; 10 positions agree with TRBD1. CDR1 is KGHSH, CDR2 LQKENI, per germline. CDR3 length: 13 residues. CDR3: CVSSPGTGDGYTF. In DNA form, the CDR3 reads TGTGTCAGCTCCCCCGGGACAGGGGATGGCTACACCTTC.

This clonotype showed up many times. This rearrangement joins TRBV9 to TRBJ2-1; D remains unclear. The V gene lost 4 bases and the J gene lost 8 bases, with 16 bases spanning the gap. Germline CDR1 SGDLS, CDR2 YYNGEE. The CDR3 loop spans 14 amino acids. The DNA for the CDR3 is TGTGCCAGCAGCTACCCGTTACAGTCCCATGAGCAGTTCTTC. Encoded protein: CASSYPLQSHEQFF. The whole variable domain, filled in from reference TRBV9 and TRBJ2-1, reads DSGVTQTPKHLITATGQRVTLRCSPRSGDLSVYWYQQSLDQGLQFLIQYYNGEERAKGNILERFSAQQFPDLHSELNLSSLELGDSALYFCASSYPLQSHEQFFGPGTRLTVL.

This clonotype has a count of ten or more. This chain joins TRBV11-2 and TRBJ2-7; D is undetermined. Germline V gene sequence: CDR1 SGHAT, CDR2 FQNNGV. V lost 4 bases, J lost 5 bases, and 12 bases lay in between. The CDR3 extends over 13 amino acids. CDR3 DNA sequence: TGTGCCAGCAGCTCGAGCCTTCTCCACGAGCAGTACTTC. Amino acid sequence: CASSSSLLHEQYF.

The chain uses TRBV4-1 and TRBJ1-1; D not certain. The length of the CDR3 is 11 residues. Germline-derived CDR1 and CDR2 are MGHRA and YSYEKL. Deletions cut 5 bases from V and 7 bases from J, with 8 bases between. CDR3 bases: TGCGCCAGCAGCTCCATCAGTGAAGCTTTCTTT. This gives the protein CASSSISEAFF.

This clonotype was counted at least ten times. V gene TRBV6-1 combines with J gene TRBJ1-6; 7 nucleotides line up with TRBD1. CDR3 length equals 14 residues. After removal of 6 bases from V and 4 bases from J, the junction contained 3 bases not matched to a gene. Germline V gene sequence: CDR1 MNHNS, CDR2 SASEGT. CDR3 DNA sequence: TGTGCCAGCAGGCCGGGACAGTATAATTCACCCCTCCACTTT. This gives the protein CASRPGQYNSPLHF.

This clonotype was found many times. The rearrangement uses TRBV5-1 and TRBJ2-1; 15 bases agree with TRBD2. Germline V gives CDR1 SGHRS, CDR2 YFSETQ. The V segment lost 4 bases and the J segment 9 bases; nucleotides outside the gene matches: 8. There are 16 residues in the CDR3. The CDR3, as DNA: TGCGCCAGCAGCCCTACGGGACTAGCGGGGGGCGGTGAGCAGTTCTTC. Its translation: CASSPTGLAGGGEQFF.

This clonotype was recorded many times. This sequence joins TRBV10-3 and TRBJ2-3, with D possibly matching TRBD2 (6 bases). The germline V gene has CDR1 ENHRY and CDR2 SYGVKD. The V and J ends lost 4 bases and 2 bases respectively, with 16 bases between them. The CDR3 is made up of 16 amino acids. In nucleotides, the CDR3 is TGTGCCATCAGTGGGACTAAGCTGCGTTTCACAGATACGCAGTATTTT. Translating gives CAISGTKLRFTDTQYF.

The sample holds a few counts of this clonotype. The chain combines TRBV6-1 with TRBJ2-7; weak D call: TRBD2 (5 bases). This CDR3 region has 14 residues. Germline V gene data show CDR1 as MNHNS and CDR2 as SASEGT. V was clipped by 3 bases and J by 2 bases, with 11 bases between them. The CDR3 reads CASSDRTGAYEQYF. Written as DNA, the CDR3 is TGTGCCAGCAGTGACCGGACTGGGGCCTACGAGCAGTACTTC.

This clonotype occurred many times. This sequence joins TRBV9 and TRBJ2-3; 7 bases are a match to TRBD2. The V gene end was trimmed by 1 base and the J gene end by 2 bases; junction bases not matched to a gene: 7. Germline lookup yields CDR1 SGDLS and CDR2 YYNGEE. The CDR3 sequence is 16 residues long. CDR3 sequence (DNA): TGTGCCAGCAGCGTATTTGGCGGGAGTATCACAGATACGCAGTATTTT. Protein: CASSVFGGSITDTQYF.

This clonotype came up many times. The chain is built from TRBV7-9 and TRBJ2-5, with D perhaps given as TRBD1 or TRBD2 (5 bases each). Looked up from germline, CDR1 is SEHNR and CDR2 is FQNEAQ (reference sequence). The CDR3 covers 15 residues. The V gene lost 1 base and the J gene lost 7 bases, with 16 bases spanning the gap. The CDR3 coding sequence is TGTGCCAGCAGCTTAGGGCTCAGGGAGACAGTGACCCAGTACTTC. Translating it yields CASSLGLRETVTQYF.

This clonotype came up a few times. The chain recombines TRBV19 with TRBJ2-2; 7 bases are a match to TRBD1. V lost 1 base to trimming and J lost 4 bases; unmatched junction nucleotides: 6. This CDR3 is built from 16 residues. CDR1 LNHDA and CDR2 SQIVND come from the germline V gene (reference sequence). The DNA for the CDR3 is TGTGCCAGTAGTATAGTGTCACAGGGGTTCACCGGGGAGCTGTTTTTT. As protein: CASSIVSQGFTGELFF.

The V and J genes are TRBV7-2 and TRBJ2-1, with 8 bases fitting TRBD2. Looked up from germline, CDR1 is SGHTA and CDR2 is FQGNSA. The V gene end was trimmed by 6 bases and the J gene end by 6 bases; junction bases not matched to a gene: 7. This CDR3 spans 14 amino acids. CDR3: CASRSASGSNEQFF. In DNA, the CDR3 is TGTGCCAGCAGATCCGCGAGCGGGAGCAATGAGCAGTTCTTC. Using reference TRBV7-2 and TRBJ2-1 for the parts outside the CDR3, the full variable domain is GAGVSQSPSNKVTEKGKDVELRCDPISGHTALYWYRQSLGQGLEFLIYFQGNSAPDKSGLPSDRFSAERTGGSVSTLTIQRTQQEDSAVYLCASRSASGSNEQFFGPGTRLTVL.

In this sample, this clonotype turned up many times. V usage is TRBV27 and J usage is TRBJ2-7, with 9 bases aligning to TRBD1. CDR3 length: 13 amino acids. Germline values: CDR1 MNHEY, CDR2 SMNVEV (reference sequence). The trim removed 9 bases at V and 5 bases at J, leaving 8 bases unmatched. DNA of the CDR3: TGTGCCAGTCGGATGGGACAGGGCCACGAGCAGTACTTC. Translating gives CASRMGQGHEQYF.

This clonotype occurred a few times. The CDR3 nucleotides are TGTGCCAGCAGCCATCCTCCGACTAGCGGGAGAACCTACAATGAGCAGTTCTTC. Protein product: CASSHPPTSGRTYNEQFF. The chain couples TRBV4-2 to TRBJ2-1; 12 nucleotides match TRBD2. Per the germline V gene, CDR1 is LGHNA and CDR2 is YNFKEQ. CDR3 length equals 18 residues. V lost 3 bases, J lost 2 bases, and 8 bases stayed unmatched.

This clonotype has a count of ten or more. This chain uses TRBV4-1 with TRBJ2-7; 8 bases agree with TRBD1. The CDR3 is made up of 16 amino acids. Germline trimming cut 2 bases from V and 2 bases from J; bases unmatched to any gene: 8. From germline, CDR1 is MGHRA and CDR2 YSYEKL. CDR3 loop: CASSQHYRGVTYEQYF. In DNA, the CDR3 is TGCGCCAGCAGCCAACACTACAGGGGGGTGACCTACGAGCAGTACTTC.

The chain couples TRBV28 to TRBJ1-2; 8 bases agree with TRBD1. The V segment lost 6 bases and the J segment 8 bases; nucleotides outside the gene matches: 14. The CDR3 has 15 amino acids. Germline V gives CDR1 MDHEN, CDR2 SYDVKM. This CDR3 is CASSQTPSGGAGYTF. The CDR3 DNA follows: TGTGCCAGCAGCCAAACTCCATCAGGGGGCGCAGGCTACACCTTC.

At least ten counts were recorded for this clonotype. The V and J genes are TRBV27 and TRBJ1-4, with a weak D call TRBD1 (5 bases). The V and J ends lost 0 bases and 5 bases respectively, with 7 bases between them. Germline assignment: CDR1 MNHEY and CDR2 SMNVEV (reference sequence). There are 14 residues in the CDR3. The CDR3 DNA is TGTGCCAGCAGTTTATCAGGGGCCAATGAAAAACTGTTTTTT. This sequence encodes CASSLSGANEKLFF.

The table lists this clonotype with a few counts. The CDR3 bases are TGCGCCAGCAGCCAAGAGGGTCAGTATCAGCCCCAGCATTTT. Translated, it gives CASSQEGQYQPQHF. The J gene is TRBJ1-5, the V gene TRBV4-1; no firm D call. Germline assignment: CDR1 MGHRA and CDR2 YSYEKL. CDR3 length: 14 amino acids. V was pared by 0 bases and J by 5 bases, with 8 bases between.

In its sample, this clonotype was seen a few times. V usage is TRBV5-1 and J usage is TRBJ1-4, with unresolved D. Trimming removed 1 base at V and 5 bases at J, with 12 bases between. From germline, CDR1 is SGHRS and CDR2 YFSETQ. This CDR3 is built from 15 residues. In DNA form, the CDR3 reads TGCGCCAGCAGCTTGTCCCTATCCCAAAATGAAAAACTGTTTTTT. Translated, it gives CASSLSLSQNEKLFF.

Ten or more counts support this clonotype. The J gene is TRBJ1-2, the V gene TRBV27, with D uncertain. The CDR3 extends over 13 amino acids. Germline values: CDR1 MNHEY, CDR2 SMNVEV (reference sequence). V lost 5 bases and J 4 bases, leaving 11 bases between the germline ends. The CDR3: CASSPGRTYGYTF. The CDR3 region has the DNA TGTGCCAGCAGTCCAGGACGGACCTATGGCTACACCTTC.

The sample holds a few counts of this clonotype. The chain links TRBV3-1 to TRBJ1-3, with a weak D call TRBD1 (5 bases). The V and J ends lost 4 bases and 0 bases respectively, with 10 bases between them. The CDR3 is 15 amino acids. Per the germline V gene, CDR1 is LGHDT and CDR2 is YNNKEL (reference sequence). This CDR3 reads CASSRAGYSGNTIYF. For the CDR3, the DNA is TGTGCCAGCAGCCGCGCAGGGTACTCTGGAAACACCATATATTTT.

This clonotype was detected many times. The chain links TRBV27 to TRBJ1-1; D remains unclear. The V end lost 3 bases, the J end lost 1 base, and 12 bases lay between the germline ends. The CDR3 length is 15 residues. The germline V gene has CDR1 MNHEY and CDR2 SMNVEV (reference sequence). CDR3 DNA: TGTGCCAGCAGTTTTAATCCGGGCGCGAACACTGAAGCTTTCTTT. This sequence encodes CASSFNPGANTEAFF.